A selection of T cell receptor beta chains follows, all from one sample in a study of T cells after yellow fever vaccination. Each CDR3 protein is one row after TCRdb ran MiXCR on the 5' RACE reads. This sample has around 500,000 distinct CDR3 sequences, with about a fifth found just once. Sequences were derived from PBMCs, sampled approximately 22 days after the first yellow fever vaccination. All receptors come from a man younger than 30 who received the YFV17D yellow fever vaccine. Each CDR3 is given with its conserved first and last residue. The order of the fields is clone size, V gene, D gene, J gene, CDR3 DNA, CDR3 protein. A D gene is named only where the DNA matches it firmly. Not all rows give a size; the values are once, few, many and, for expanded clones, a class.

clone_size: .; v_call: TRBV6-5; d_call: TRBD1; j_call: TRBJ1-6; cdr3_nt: TGTGCCAGCAGTTACTCCATCGGGACAGGGTTGGCACCCCTCCACTTT; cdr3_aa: CASSYSIGTGLAPLHF
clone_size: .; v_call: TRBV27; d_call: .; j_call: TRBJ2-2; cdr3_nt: TGTGCCAGCAGTTTTTTTCGGGACAAAGACACCGGGGAGCTGTTTTTT; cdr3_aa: CASSFFRDKDTGELFF
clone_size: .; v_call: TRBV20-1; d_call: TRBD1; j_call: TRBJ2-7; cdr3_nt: TGCAGTGCTAGAGGGCGGGACAGGGCTCCCTACGAGCAGTACTTC; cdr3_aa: CSARGRDRAPYEQYF
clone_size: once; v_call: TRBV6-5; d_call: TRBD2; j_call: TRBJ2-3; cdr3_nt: TGTGCCAGCAGTTACACCCTCCATAGCGGGGGCACAGATACGCAGTATTTT; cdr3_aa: CASSYTLHSGGTDTQYF
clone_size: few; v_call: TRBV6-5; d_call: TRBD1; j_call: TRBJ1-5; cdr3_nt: TGTGCCAGCAGTTCTAACAGGGGTAGCAATCAGCCCCAGCATTTT; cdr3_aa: CASSSNRGSNQPQHF
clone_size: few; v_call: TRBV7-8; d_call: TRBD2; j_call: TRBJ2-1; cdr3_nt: TGTGCCAGCAGCTCGCAGCGGGGGGGCTCCTACAATGAGCAGTTCTTC; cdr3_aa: CASSSQRGGSYNEQFF
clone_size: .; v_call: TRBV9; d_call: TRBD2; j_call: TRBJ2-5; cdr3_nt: TGTGCCAGCAGCAAAGCGTCTAGCGGGGGGGCTTGGCAAGAGACCCAGTACTTC; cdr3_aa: CASSKASSGGAWQETQYF
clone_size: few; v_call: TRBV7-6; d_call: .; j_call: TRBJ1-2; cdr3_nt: TGTGCCAGCAGCTTGGGCGCGGGGGGCACTGGCTACACCTTC; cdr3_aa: CASSLGAGGTGYTF
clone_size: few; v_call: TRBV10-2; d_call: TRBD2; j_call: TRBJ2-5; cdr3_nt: TGCGCCAGCAGGGGACTAGTTGATTCAGGCCAGTACTTC; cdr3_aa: CASRGLVDSGQYF
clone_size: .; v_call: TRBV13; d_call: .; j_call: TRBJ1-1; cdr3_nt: TGTGCCAGCGGGGGTTCTATGAACACTGAAGCTTTCTTT; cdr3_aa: CASGGSMNTEAFF
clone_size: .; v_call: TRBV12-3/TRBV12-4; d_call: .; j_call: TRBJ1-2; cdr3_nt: TGTGCCAGCAGTTTAGTTATGGGGGCGGCTGGCTACACCTTC; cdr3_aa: CASSLVMGAAGYTF
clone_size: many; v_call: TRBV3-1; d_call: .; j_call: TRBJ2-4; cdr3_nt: TGTGCCAGCAGCCATACCGGGGGAAAAAACATTCAGTACTTC; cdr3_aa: CASSHTGGKNIQYF
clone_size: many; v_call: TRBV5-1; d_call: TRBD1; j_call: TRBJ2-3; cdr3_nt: TGCGCCAGCACCGCCAAGACAGGGCCTCAGGATACGCAGTATTTT; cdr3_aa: CASTAKTGPQDTQYF
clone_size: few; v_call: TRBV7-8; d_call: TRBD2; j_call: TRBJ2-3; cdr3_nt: TGTGCCAGCAGCTTAGTTGGCGGGGGGGTCTCCCGGGCGCAGTATTTT; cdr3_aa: CASSLVGGGVSRAQYF
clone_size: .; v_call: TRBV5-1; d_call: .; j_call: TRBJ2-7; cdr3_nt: TGCGCCAGCAGCTTGGGCTTTATGGGGGCCTACGAGCAGTACTTC; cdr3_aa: CASSLGFMGAYEQYF
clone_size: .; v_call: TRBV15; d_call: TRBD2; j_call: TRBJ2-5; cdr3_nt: TGTGCCACCAGCAGAGGTAGACTAGCGGGGACCCAAGAGACCCAGTACTTC; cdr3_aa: CATSRGRLAGTQETQYF
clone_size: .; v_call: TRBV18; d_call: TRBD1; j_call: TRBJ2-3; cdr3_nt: TGTGCCAGCTCACCTGGACAGGGGGGGCCAGATACGCAGTATTTT; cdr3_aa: CASSPGQGGPDTQYF
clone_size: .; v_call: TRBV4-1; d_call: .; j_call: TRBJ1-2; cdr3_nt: TGCGCCAGCAGCCGAATAGGGGTGACTAACTATGGCTACACCTTC; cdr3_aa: CASSRIGVTNYGYTF
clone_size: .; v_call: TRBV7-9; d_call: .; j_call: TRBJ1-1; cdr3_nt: TGTGCCAGCAGCCAGAGGGGGGTGAACACTGAAGCTTTCTTT; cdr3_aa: CASSQRGVNTEAFF
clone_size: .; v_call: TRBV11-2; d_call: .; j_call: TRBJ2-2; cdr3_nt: TGTGCCAGCAGCTTAGACGGGGGTGGGACATTCACCGGGGAGCTGTTTTTT; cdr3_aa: CASSLDGGGTFTGELFF
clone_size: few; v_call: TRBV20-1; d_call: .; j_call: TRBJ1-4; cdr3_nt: TGCAGTGCTATAAGCCCGGGACCTAGAACGGAAAAACTGTTTTTT; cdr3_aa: CSAISPGPRTEKLFF
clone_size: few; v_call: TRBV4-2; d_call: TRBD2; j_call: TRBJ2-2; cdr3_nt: TGTGCCAGCAGCCAAGATCCAGCGGGGGGGCTGAGGACCGGGGAGCTGTTTTTT; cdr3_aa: CASSQDPAGGLRTGELFF
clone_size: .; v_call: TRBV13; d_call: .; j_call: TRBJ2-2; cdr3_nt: TGTGCCAGCAGCTCGGGGCCCAAGCGGGAGCTGTTTTTT; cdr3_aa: CASSSGPKRELFF
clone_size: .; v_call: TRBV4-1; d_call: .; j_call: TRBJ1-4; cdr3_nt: TGCGCCAGCAGCCCCCCGGGGGCAACTAATGAAAAACTGTTTTTT; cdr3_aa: CASSPPGATNEKLFF
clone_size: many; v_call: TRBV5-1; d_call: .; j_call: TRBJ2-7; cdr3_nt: TGCGCCAGCAGCTTGGCACTTCCTATCAGCCGGGACGTCTCCTACGAGCAGTACTTC; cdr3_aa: CASSLALPISRDVSYEQYF
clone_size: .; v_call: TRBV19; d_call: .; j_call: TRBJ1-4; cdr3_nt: TGTGCCAGTAGGCGGAGGGCTGATGAAAAACTGTTTTTT; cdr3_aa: CASRRRADEKLFF
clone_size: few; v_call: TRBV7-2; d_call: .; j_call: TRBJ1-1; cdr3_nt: TGTGCCAGCAGCATTTCCTTGAACACTGAAGCTTTCTTT; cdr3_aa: CASSISLNTEAFF
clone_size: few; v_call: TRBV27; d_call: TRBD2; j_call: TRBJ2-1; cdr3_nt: TGTGCCAGCAGTTTGGAGCGGGGGGGCCTTAATGAGCAGTTCTTC; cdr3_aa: CASSLERGGLNEQFF
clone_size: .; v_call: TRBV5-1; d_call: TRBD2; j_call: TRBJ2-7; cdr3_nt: TGCGCCAGCAGCCCAAGGACTAGCGAATCCTACGAGCAGTACTTC; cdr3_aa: CASSPRTSESYEQYF
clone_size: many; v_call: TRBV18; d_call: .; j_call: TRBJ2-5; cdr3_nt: TGTGCCAGCTCACCTCGGGTGGTCCAAGAGACCCAGTACTTC; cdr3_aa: CASSPRVVQETQYF
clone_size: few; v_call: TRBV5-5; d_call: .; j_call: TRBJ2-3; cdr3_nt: TGTGCCAGCAGCCTAGAGAAGGGGGTCAGAACAGATACGCAGTATTTT; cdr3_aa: CASSLEKGVRTDTQYF
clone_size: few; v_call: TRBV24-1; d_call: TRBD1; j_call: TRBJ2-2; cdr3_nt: TGTGCCACCAGTGCCAACGAGGGGGCAAGTGAAACCGGGGAGCTGTTTTTT; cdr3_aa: CATSANEGASETGELFF
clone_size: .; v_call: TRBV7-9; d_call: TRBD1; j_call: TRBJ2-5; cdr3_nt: TGTGCCAGCAGCCCCTGGACAGGGAAAGAGACCCAGTACTTC; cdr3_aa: CASSPWTGKETQYF
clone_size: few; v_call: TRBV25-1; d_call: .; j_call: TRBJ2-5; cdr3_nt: TGTGCCAGCACCCGGGACGGAGTCAAAAAGACCCAGTACTTC; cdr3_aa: CASTRDGVKKTQYF
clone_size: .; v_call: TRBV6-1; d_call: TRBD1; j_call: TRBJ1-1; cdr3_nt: TGTGCCAGCAGTCCAAACGTGGGACAGAGAGAAGCTTTCTTT; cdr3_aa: CASSPNVGQREAFF
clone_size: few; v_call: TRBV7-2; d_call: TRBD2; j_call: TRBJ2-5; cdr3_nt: TGTGCCAGCAGCTCATACGGGGGGGTCCAAGAGACCCAGTACTTC; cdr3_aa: CASSSYGGVQETQYF
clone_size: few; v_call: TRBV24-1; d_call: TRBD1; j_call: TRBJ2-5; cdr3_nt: TGTGCCACCAGTGATGGGACAGTACAAGAGACCCAGTACTTC; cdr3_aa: CATSDGTVQETQYF
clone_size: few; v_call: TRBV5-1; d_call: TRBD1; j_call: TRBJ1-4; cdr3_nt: TGCGCCAGCAGCTTGGACGGGACAGGGAAACTGTTTTTT; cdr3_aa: CASSLDGTGKLFF
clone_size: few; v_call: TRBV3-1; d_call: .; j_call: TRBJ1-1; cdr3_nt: TGTGCCAGCAGCCAAAGGCCCGAGGATCTCACTGAAGCTTTCTTT; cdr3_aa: CASSQRPEDLTEAFF
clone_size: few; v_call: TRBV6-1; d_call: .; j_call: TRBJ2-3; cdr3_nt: TGTGCCAGCAGTGACCTAGCTAGCACAGATACGCAGTATTTT; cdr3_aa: CASSDLASTDTQYF
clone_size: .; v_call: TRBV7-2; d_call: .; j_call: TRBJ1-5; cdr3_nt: TGTGCCAGCAGCTTTACGGACGGAGCCGGTCAGCCCCAGCATTTT; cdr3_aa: CASSFTDGAGQPQHF
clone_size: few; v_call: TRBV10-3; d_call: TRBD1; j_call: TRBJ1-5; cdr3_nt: TGTGCCATCAGTGAGTCGGGGACAGGGCGTAATCAGCCCCAGCATTTT; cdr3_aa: CAISESGTGRNQPQHF
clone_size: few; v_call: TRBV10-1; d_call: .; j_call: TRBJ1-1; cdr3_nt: TGCGCCAGCAGTGAGTCAGGGGCGAACACTGAAGCTTTCTTT; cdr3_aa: CASSESGANTEAFF
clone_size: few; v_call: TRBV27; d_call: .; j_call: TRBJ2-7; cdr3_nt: TGTGCCAGCAGTTCGTGGGGGAGCTCCTACGAGCAGTACTTC; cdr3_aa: CASSSWGSSYEQYF
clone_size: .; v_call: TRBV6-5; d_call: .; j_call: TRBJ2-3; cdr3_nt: TGTGCCAGCAGTTACGGGCGGGTTCGGGGCCTCACAGATACGCAGTATTTT; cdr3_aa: CASSYGRVRGLTDTQYF
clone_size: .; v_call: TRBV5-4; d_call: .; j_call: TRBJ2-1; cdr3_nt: TGTGCCAGCAGGCTCTGGGGGTTGAGAATTGATGAGCAGTTCTTC; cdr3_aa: CASRLWGLRIDEQFF
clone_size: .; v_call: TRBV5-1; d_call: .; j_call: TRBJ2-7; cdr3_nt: TGCGCCAGCAGCTTGGCCCCCTTCGAGCAGTACTTC; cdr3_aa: CASSLAPFEQYF
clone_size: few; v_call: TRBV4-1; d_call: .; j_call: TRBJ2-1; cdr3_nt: TGCGCCAGCAGGAAAAGTAGGTATTCCTACAATGAGCAGTTCTTC; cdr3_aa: CASRKSRYSYNEQFF
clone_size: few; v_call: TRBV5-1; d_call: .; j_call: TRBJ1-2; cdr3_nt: TGCGCCAGCAGCTCCGGGGGGCCTAACTATGGCTACACCTTC; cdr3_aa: CASSSGGPNYGYTF
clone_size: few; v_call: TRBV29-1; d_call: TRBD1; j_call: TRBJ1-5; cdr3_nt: TGCAGCGTTGACTCGGGACAGGGCCAGCCCCAGCATTTT; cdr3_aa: CSVDSGQGQPQHF
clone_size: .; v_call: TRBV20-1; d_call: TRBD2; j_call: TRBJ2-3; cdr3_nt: TGCAGTGCTAGACTCCCTTTAGCGGGGGGACCCACAGATACGCAGTATTTT; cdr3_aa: CSARLPLAGGPTDTQYF
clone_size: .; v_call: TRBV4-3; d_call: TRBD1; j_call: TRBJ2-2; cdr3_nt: TGCGCCAGCAGCCAAAGTCGACAGGGACATACCGGGGAGCTGTTTTTT; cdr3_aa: CASSQSRQGHTGELFF
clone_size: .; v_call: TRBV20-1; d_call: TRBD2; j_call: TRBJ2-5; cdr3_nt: TGCAGTGCCCACCCTACGGGGGGGATAGAGACCCAGTACTTC; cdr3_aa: CSAHPTGGIETQYF
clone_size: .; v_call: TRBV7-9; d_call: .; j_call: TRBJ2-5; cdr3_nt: TGTGCCAGCAGCCCGCTTCAGGGTAGCGAGACCCAGTACTTC; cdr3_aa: CASSPLQGSETQYF
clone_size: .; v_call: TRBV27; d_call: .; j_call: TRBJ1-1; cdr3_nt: TGTGCCAGCAGTTTTAGGTGGGGGGCTGGAGAAGCTTTCTTT; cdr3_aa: CASSFRWGAGEAFF
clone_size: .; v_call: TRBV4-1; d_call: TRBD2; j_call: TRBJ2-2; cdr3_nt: TGCGCCAGCAGCCGTGATAGCGGGAGGGCCGTCACCGGGGAGCTGTTTTTT; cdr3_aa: CASSRDSGRAVTGELFF
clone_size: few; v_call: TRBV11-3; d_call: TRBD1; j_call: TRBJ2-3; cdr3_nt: TGTGCCAGCAGCGACAGGGCAGCGGATACGCAGTATTTT; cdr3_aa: CASSDRAADTQYF
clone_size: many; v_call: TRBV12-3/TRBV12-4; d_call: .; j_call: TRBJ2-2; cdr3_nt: TGCGCCAGCAGCTTGGCGGACACCGGGGAGCTGTTTTTT; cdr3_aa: CASSLADTGELFF
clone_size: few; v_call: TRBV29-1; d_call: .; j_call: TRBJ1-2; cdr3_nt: TGCAGCGCCCTAGGGGGGATCACTAACTATGGCTACACCTTC; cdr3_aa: CSALGGITNYGYTF